A selection of T cell receptor beta chains follows, all from one sample in a study of T cell changes during pregnancy in multiple sclerosis. Profiled with immunoSEQ multiplex PCR; TCRdb holds only in-frame clones, not every one. In the table there are tens of thousands of clones, 75% to 95% of which are singletons. The sample here was CD4+ T cells from peripheral blood mononuclear cells, taken in the second trimester of pregnancy. These receptors all come from a female donor in good health, enrolled as a control in a pregnancy study. CDR3s include the opening cysteine and the closing phenylalanine or tryptophan. Fields, in order: D gene, J gene, V gene, CDR3 protein. The D gene is left open where the match is weak.

TRBD1	TRBJ1-1	TRBV7-9	CASSLATGWDSEAFF
TRBD2	TRBJ2-1	TRBV25-1	CASSVAGLGGNEQFF
.	TRBJ2-5	TRBV19	CASSIQGGVEETQYF
TRBD1	TRBJ1-1	TRBV28	CASSLWTLLQYRGHTEAFF
.	TRBJ2-1	TRBV5-1	CASSFQGGDEQFF
TRBD1	TRBJ2-1	TRBV7-9	CASTSTGGRNNEQFF
.	TRBJ1-3	TRBV27	CASSLGRPFSGNTIYF
.	TRBJ1-2	TRBV29-1	CSVEDPQGIFGYTF
.	TRBJ1-1	TRBV14	CASSLPGQFWNTEAFF
.	TRBJ2-5	TRBV6-1	CASSEGTQLGGETQYF
TRBD1	TRBJ2-1	TRBV2	CASTPRRGGTGGGNEQFF
TRBD1	TRBJ1-2	TRBV5-1	CASSLDAGTGNYGYTF
TRBD2	TRBJ2-1	TRBV28	CASSSGLAGMDEQFF
TRBD1	TRBJ1-4	TRBV10-3	CAISEGTGDEKLFF
.	TRBJ1-5	TRBV19	CASSAGMPQHF
.	TRBJ2-5	TRBV5-4	CASSLAGTGETQYF
TRBD2	TRBJ2-5	TRBV29-1	CSVGAGLARMETQYF
.	TRBJ1-2	TRBV25-1	CASSEFDGYTF
.	TRBJ2-2	TRBV7-9	CASTTQSGYTGELFF
TRBD2	TRBJ2-1	TRBV4-1	CASSQATSGRAHEQFF
TRBD2	TRBJ2-4	TRBV19	CASSTPQLAGTWGKNIQYF
.	TRBJ1-5	TRBV19	CASSTASGGNQPQHF
.	TRBJ1-5	TRBV30	CAWSAYSNQPQHF